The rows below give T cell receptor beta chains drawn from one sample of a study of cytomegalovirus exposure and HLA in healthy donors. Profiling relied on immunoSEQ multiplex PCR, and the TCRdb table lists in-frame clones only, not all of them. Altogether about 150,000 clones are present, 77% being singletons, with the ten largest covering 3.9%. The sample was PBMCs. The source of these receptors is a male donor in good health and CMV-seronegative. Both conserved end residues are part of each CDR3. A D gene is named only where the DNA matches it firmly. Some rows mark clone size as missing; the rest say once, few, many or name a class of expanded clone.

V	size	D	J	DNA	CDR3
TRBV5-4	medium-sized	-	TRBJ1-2	TGTGCCAGCAGCTTCCTCAACGCATTCGGTTATGGCTACACCTTC	CASSFLNAFGYGYTF
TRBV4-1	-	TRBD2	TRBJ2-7	TGCGCCAGCAGGGACAGCGGGGGCTCCTACGAGCAGTACTTC	CASRDSGGSYEQYF
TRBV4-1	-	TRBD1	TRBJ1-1	TGCGCCAGCAGCCACCCCAGGGGGGCCACTGAAGCTTTCTTT	CASSHPRGATEAFF
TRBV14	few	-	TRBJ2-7	TGTGCCAGCAGCCAGGGAGTAGCCTGGGGGGTCGAGCAGTACTTC	CASSQGVAWGVEQYF
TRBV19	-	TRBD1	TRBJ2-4	TGTGCCAGTAGCATTAGACAGGGCCAGGGGAACAGTCAGTACTTC	CASSIRQGQGNSQYF
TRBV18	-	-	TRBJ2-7	TGTGCCAGCTCACCCAAAGATAACAGTTTTATGTACGAGCAGTACTTC	CASSPKDNSFMYEQYF
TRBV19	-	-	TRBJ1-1	TGTGCCAGTAGTATTAGGAGGGGTGGCACTGAAGCTTTCTTT	CASSIRRGGTEAFF
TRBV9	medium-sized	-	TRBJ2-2	TGTGCCAGCAGCGTAGATAACCCGGGAACCGGGGAGCTGTTTTTT	CASSVDNPGTGELFF
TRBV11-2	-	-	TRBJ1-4	TGTGCCAGCAGCCGTCACACAAGAAATGAAAAACTGTTTTTT	CASSRHTRNEKLFF
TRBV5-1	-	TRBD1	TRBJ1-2	TGCGCCAGCAGCCCCCAGACAGGGGGCCAAACTAACTATGGCTACACCTTC	CASSPQTGGQTNYGYTF
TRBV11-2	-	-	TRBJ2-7	TGTGCCAGCAGCTTGGAGGGCTCCTACGAGCAGTACTTC	CASSLEGSYEQYF
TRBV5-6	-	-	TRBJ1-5	TGTGCCAGCAGACGACAGGCCAACGTGGGACCCCAGCATTTT	CASRRQANVGPQHF
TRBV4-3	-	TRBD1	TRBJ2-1	TGCGCCAGCAGCCAAGATGGGACAGCAGGGTACAATGAGCAGTTCTTC	CASSQDGTAGYNEQFF
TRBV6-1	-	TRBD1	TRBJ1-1	TGTGCCAGCATCATACAGGGGTTGATGAACACTGAAGCTTTCTTT	CASIIQGLMNTEAFF
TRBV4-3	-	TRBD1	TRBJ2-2	TGCGCCAGCAGCCTACAGGGGGCGTATCTAGGCGGGGAGCTGTTTTTT	CASSLQGAYLGGELFF
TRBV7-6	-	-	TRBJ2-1	TGTGCCAGCAGCTTAGCCCCGGGTGTCTCCTACAATGAGCAGTTCTTC	CASSLAPGVSYNEQFF
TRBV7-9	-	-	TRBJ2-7	TGTGCCAGCGAACGCCAGGGGAGTGAGCAGTACTTC	CASERQGSEQYF
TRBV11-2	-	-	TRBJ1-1	TGTGCCAGCAGCTTAGGGAAGGGAGGGGTTACGAACACTGAAGCTTTCTTT	CASSLGKGGVTNTEAFF
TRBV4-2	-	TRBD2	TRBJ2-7	TGTGCCAGCAGCCAAGACCCCACCCTAGGGTTAGCGGGGACCTACGAGCAGTACTTC	CASSQDPTLGLAGTYEQYF
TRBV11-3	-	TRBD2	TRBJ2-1	TGTGCCAGCAGCTTGGGAAGCGGGAGATCCTACAATGAGCAGTTCTTC	CASSLGSGRSYNEQFF
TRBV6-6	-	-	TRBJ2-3	TGTGCCAGCAGTTACACAGCTAGCACAGATACGCAGTATTTT	CASSYTASTDTQYF
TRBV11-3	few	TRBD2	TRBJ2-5	TGTGCCAGCAGGACCGATGGGCTAGCGGGGGGGGAGACCCAGTACTTC	CASRTDGLAGGETQYF
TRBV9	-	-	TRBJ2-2	TGTGCCAGCAGCCAGAACACCGGGGAGCTGTTTTTT	CASSQNTGELFF
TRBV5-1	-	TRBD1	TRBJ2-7	TGCGCCAGCAGCTTAACAGGGGACCCTTCTAGCTCCTACGAGCAGTACTTC	CASSLTGDPSSSYEQYF
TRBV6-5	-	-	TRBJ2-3	TGTGCCAGCAGTTACCGTCAGGGCCCCACAGATACGCAGTATTTT	CASSYRQGPTDTQYF
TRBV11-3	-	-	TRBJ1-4	TGTGCCAGCAGCTCTATCCCCAGGCCCACGGTTGCAACTAATGAAAAACTGTTTTTT	CASSSIPRPTVATNEKLFF
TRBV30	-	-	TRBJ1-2	TGTGCCTGGAGTGTAATTCCGGCAGGGGACGGCTACACCTTC	CAWSVIPAGDGYTF
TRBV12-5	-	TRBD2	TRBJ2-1	TGTGCTAGTGGTTCGGGACTGTCGACTAGCGGGAACTACAATGAGCAGTTCTTC	CASGSGLSTSGNYNEQFF
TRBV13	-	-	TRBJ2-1	TGTGCCAGCAGAGAGCAGGGGAATGAGCAGTTCTTC	CASREQGNEQFF
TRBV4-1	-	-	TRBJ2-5	TGCGCCAGCAGCCAGGGGCCAGTGGAGACCCAGTACTTC	CASSQGPVETQYF
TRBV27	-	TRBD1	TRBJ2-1	TGTGCCAGCAGAAGGACAGGGACCTATGAGCAGTTCTTC	CASRRTGTYEQFF
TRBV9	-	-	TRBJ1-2	TGTGCCAGCAGCGATGGGGGGGCGAACTATGGCTACACCTTC	CASSDGGANYGYTF
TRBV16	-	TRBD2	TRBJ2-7	TGTGCCAGCAGCAGGCAGCTACCGGGACTAGCGGGAGTCGAGCAGTACTTC	CASSRQLPGLAGVEQYF
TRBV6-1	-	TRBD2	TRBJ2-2	TGTGCCAGCACCGCGGGTGCGGGAGGTCCCGGGGAGCTGTTTTTT	CASTAGAGGPGELFF
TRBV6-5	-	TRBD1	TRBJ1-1	TGTGCCAGCAGTTACTCAGGGGTTCGGGCAGGGGGCGGAGCTTTCTTT	CASSYSGVRAGGGAFF
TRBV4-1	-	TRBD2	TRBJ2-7	TGCGCCAGCAGCCAGGGACTAGTAGCCTACGAGCAGTACTTC	CASSQGLVAYEQYF
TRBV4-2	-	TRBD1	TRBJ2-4	TGTGCCAGCAGCCAATTGACAGGGGTAGCCAAAAACAGTCAGTACTTC	CASSQLTGVAKNSQYF
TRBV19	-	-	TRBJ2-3	TGTGCCAGTAAGAGATTCCAGGGGAGAGATACGCAGTATTTT	CASKRFQGRDTQYF
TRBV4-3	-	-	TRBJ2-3	TGCGCCAGCAGCCAAGTGATCACAGCGATTACACAAGGGGTATTT	CASSQVITAITQGVF
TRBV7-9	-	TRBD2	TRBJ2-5	TGTGCCAGCAGCTTTCCTAGCGGGGGAGAGACCCAGTACTTC	CASSFPSGGETQYF
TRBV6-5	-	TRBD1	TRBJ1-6	TGTGCCAGCCGAGACAGGGGAAATTCACCCCTCCACTTT	CASRDRGNSPLHF
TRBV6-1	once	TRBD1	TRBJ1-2	TGTGCCAGCAGGGAGTACGACAGGGGTGACTATGGCTACACCTTC	CASREYDRGDYGYTF
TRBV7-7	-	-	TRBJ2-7	TGTGCTAGCAGCTCCGGACTACCCCGTTCGTACGAGCAGTACTTC	CASSSGLPRSYEQYF
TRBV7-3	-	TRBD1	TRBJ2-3	TGTGCCAGCAGCTTATCTTCGGACAGGCCAGATACGCAGTATTTT	CASSLSSDRPDTQYF
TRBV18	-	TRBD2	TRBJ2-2	TGTGCCAGCTCACCGCCGGGACTAGCAACGAACACCGGGGAGCTGTTTTTT	CASSPPGLATNTGELFF
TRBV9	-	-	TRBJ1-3	TGTGCCAGCAGCGTAGGGCTGCTCTCTGGAAACACCATATATTTT	CASSVGLLSGNTIYF
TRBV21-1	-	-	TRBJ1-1	TGTGCCAGCAGCATGGAAAGGGGTGTAAACACTGAAGCTTTCTTT	CASSMERGVNTEAFF
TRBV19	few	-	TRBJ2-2	TGTGCCAGTAGTACAGGTTACACCGGGGAGCTGTTTTTT	CASSTGYTGELFF
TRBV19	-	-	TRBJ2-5	TGTGCCAGTAGACATATCGACGGAGACGGGGAGACCCAGTACTTC	CASRHIDGDGETQYF
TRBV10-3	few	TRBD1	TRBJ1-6	TGTGCCATCAGGGATCAGGGGGCCTATTCACCCCTCCACTTT	CAIRDQGAYSPLHF
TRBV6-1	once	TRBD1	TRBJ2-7	TGTGCCAGCATTCGAGACAGGGTGACCGTAGAGCAGTACTTC	CASIRDRVTVEQYF
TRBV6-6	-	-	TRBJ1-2	TGTGCCAGCAGGTCCGAGCGCTCCCATTGGATGAGCTACACCTTC	CASRSERSHWMSYTF
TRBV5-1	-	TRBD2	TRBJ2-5	TGCGCCAGCAGCAGGGGACTAGCGGGGGGGCCGGACCTCGTCCGGGAGACCCAGTACTTC	CASSRGLAGGPDLVRETQYF